Below are 30 T cell receptor beta chains sequenced from a single sample in a study of T cell responses to AZD1222 COVID-19 vaccine. The repertoire was sequenced with immunoSEQ multiplex PCR; TCRdb's copy has only in-frame clones and lacks some. The sample lists 97,000 or so clones; 86% were seen once. This specimen consisted of peripheral blood, obtained on day 0 of AZD1222 vaccination. The receptors stem from an adult in good health.

The chain links TRBV6-1 to TRBJ2-2; D is ambiguous. CDR1 and CDR2 from the germline V gene are MNHNS and SASEGT. This CDR3 is built from 19 residues. Trimming shortened V by 2 bases and J by 0 bases, and 19 bases separated the two germline ends. The CDR3 sequence is CASSERWSPSFSNTGELFF. The CDR3 DNA is TGTGCCAGCAGTGAAAGGTGGTCCCCTTCTTTTTCGAACACCGGGGAGCTGTTTTTT.

The gene calls are TRBV10-3 and TRBJ2-5; TRBD1 is a possible D gene (6 bases). V lost 5 bases and J 0 bases, leaving 13 bases between the germline ends. The CDR3 sequence is 15 residues long. The V gene's germline CDR1 is ENHRY and CDR2 SYGVKD. The CDR3 reads CAISSRQADQETQYF. The CDR3, as DNA: TGTGCCATCAGTTCCCGACAGGCAGACCAAGAGACCCAGTACTTC.

The CDR3 DNA is TGTGCCAGCAGTAAGACAGGGGTCACCGGGGAGCTGTTTTTT. Protein sequence: CASSKTGVTGELFF. The chain employs TRBV7-9 and TRBJ2-2, with 8 bases lining up with TRBD1. The CDR3 runs to 14 residues. Germline CDR1 SEHNR, CDR2 FQNEAQ (reference sequence). Trimming at V came to 6 bases and at J to 4 bases, leaving 4 bases not matched to a gene.

The chain links TRBV28 to TRBJ2-7; TRBD1 aligns across 12 bases. J gave up 2 bases and V 6 bases, and 11 bases lay outside the gene matches. This CDR3 spans 17 amino acids. The germline V gene encodes CDR1 MDHEN and CDR2 SYDVKM. The CDR3 DNA sequence: TGTGCCAGCAGCCCGTTCCGGGACAGGGGGCGCACCTACGAGCAGTACTTC. Its protein product is CASSPFRDRGRTYEQYF. Full variable domain (missing parts from reference TRBV28 and TRBJ2-7): DVKVTQSSRYLVKRTGEKVFLECVQDMDHENMFWYRQDPGLGLRLIYFSYDVKMKEKGDIPEGYSVSREKKERFSLILESASTNQTSMYLCASSPFRDRGRTYEQYFGPGTRLTVT.

There are a few counts of this clone. The V call is TRBV4-2, the J call TRBJ1-4; D is uncertain. This CDR3 contains 13 residues. V dropped 1 base and J dropped 8 bases, with 8 bases sitting between them. Germline V gene lookup returns CDR1 LGHNA and CDR2 YNFKEQ. The CDR3 spells CASSQVLGEKLFF. CDR3 nucleotides: TGTGCCAGCAGCCAAGTCCTTGGCGAAAAACTGTTTTTT.

Notes on this clone: A much larger clone lies a single base off, so this may be a read error. Other DNA sequences within the sample encode an identical CDR3. This chain uses TRBV27 with TRBJ1-2, with unresolved D. The germline V gene has CDR1 MNHEY and CDR2 SMNVEV (reference sequence). The V and J ends lost 5 bases and 2 bases respectively, with 9 bases between them. The CDR3 extends over 13 amino acids. The CDR3 DNA reads TGTGCCAGCAGTCCCGAAGGGAACTATGGCTACACCTTC. It is translated as CASSPEGNYGYTF.

The chain employs TRBV4-2 and TRBJ1-3, with D maybe TRBD1 (5 bases). Trimming removed 1 base at V and 2 bases at J, with 6 bases between. This CDR3 has 14 residues. Per germline, CDR1 LGHNA and CDR2 YNFKEQ. CDR3 sequence reads: CASSQAGTGNTIYF. In DNA, the CDR3 is TGTGCCAGCAGCCAAGCAGGGACTGGAAACACCATATATTTT.

This clone has only a few counts. The chain has TRBV28 and TRBJ2-3; 10 nucleotides agree with TRBD2. This CDR3 is built from 15 residues. The germline gives CDR1 MDHEN, CDR2 SYDVKM. The trim removed 3 bases at V and 4 bases at J, leaving 4 bases unmatched. The CDR3, as DNA: TGTGCCAGCAGTTTCCGGACTAGCGGTGCAGATACGCAGTATTTT. Translation: CASSFRTSGADTQYF.

In this sample, this clone turned up once. J is TRBJ2-1 and V is TRBV4-3; 10 bases are a match to TRBD2. V gave up 1 base and J gave up 0 bases; unmatched junction bases: 9. The germline V gene has CDR1 LGHNA and CDR2 YSLEER. The CDR3 contains 19 residues. The CDR3 bases are TGCGCCAGCAGCCAAGTTTCGCTAGCGGGAGCCCGCTCCTACAATGAGCAGTTCTTC. This gives the protein CASSQVSLAGARSYNEQFF.

The chain links TRBV7-2 to TRBJ2-1, with TRBD2 matching over 11 bases. Losses at the gene ends were 3 bases for V and 8 bases for J; bases not matched to a gene: 6. From germline, CDR1 is SGHTA and CDR2 FQGNSA. This CDR3 has 15 residues. The CDR3 loop is CASSFRLAGGDEQFF. CDR3 DNA: TGTGCCAGCAGCTTCAGGCTAGCGGGGGGTGATGAGCAGTTCTTC. The complete variable domain, with remaining parts taken from reference TRBV7-2 and TRBJ2-1, reads GAGVSQSPSNKVTEKGKDVELRCDPISGHTALYWYRQSLGQGLEFLIYFQGNSAPDKSGLPSDRFSAERTGGSVSTLTIQRTQQEDSAVYLCASSFRLAGGDEQFFGPGTRLTVL.

The chain couples TRBV6-1 to TRBJ1-1; weak D call: TRBD1 (5 bases). V lost 1 base and J 3 bases, leaving 9 bases between the germline ends. This CDR3 is 14 amino acids long. The germline gives CDR1 MNHNS, CDR2 SASEGT. CDR3 coding DNA: TGTGCCAGCAGTGAAGTCGAGGGGTACACTGAAGCTTTCTTT. It translates to CASSEVEGYTEAFF.

J is TRBJ1-1 and V is TRBV6-5; no clear D gene. V was pared by 4 bases and J by 6 bases, with 9 bases between. There are 12 residues in the CDR3. Germline V lookup: CDR1 MNHEY, CDR2 SVGAGI. This CDR3 reads CASSSAFAEAFF. The CDR3 DNA reads TGTGCCAGCAGTTCGGCCTTCGCTGAAGCTTTCTTT.

The chain employs TRBV5-5 and TRBJ2-2; D call uncertain. Trimming removed 1 base from V and 1 base from J, with 2 bases in between. The length of the CDR3 is 13 residues. Per germline, CDR1 SGHKS and CDR2 YYEKEE (reference sequence). DNA of the CDR3: TGTGCCAGCAGCTTGCGGAACACCGGGGAGCTGTTTTTT. Its translation: CASSLRNTGELFF.

This sequence joins TRBV21-1 and TRBJ1-5; the table's D gene call, TRBD1, was not cross checked with the DNA. TRBV21-1 is a pseudogene locus. This CDR3 is 15 amino acids long. In DNA, the CDR3 is TGTGCCAGCAGCGACCGTACAGGGACACATCAGCCCCAGCATTTT. Translated: CASSDRTGTHQPQHF.

The genes are TRBV5-5 and TRBJ1-1; 9 bases fit TRBD1. The CDR3 loop spans 14 amino acids. Germline V lookup: CDR1 SGHKS, CDR2 YYEKEE (reference sequence). V gave up 3 bases and J gave up 5 bases; unmatched junction bases: 5. CDR3 sequence reads: CASSSGTGWTEAFF. In DNA, the CDR3 is TGTGCCAGCAGCTCCGGGACAGGGTGGACTGAAGCTTTCTTT.

This clone appeared a few times. At one of its ends the junction is not consistent with the germline gene, which may arise from a read error. The rearrangement uses TRBV28 and TRBJ2-5; D is perhaps TRBD2 (6 bases). The CDR3 spans 12 residues. CDR1 MDHEN and CDR2 SYDVKM come from the germline V gene. CDR3 nucleotide sequence: TGTGCCAGCAGTGGGGGGACTCCACGCACGAACTTC. As protein: CASSGGTPRTNF.

The gene calls are TRBV29-1 and TRBJ1-2, with 9 nucleotides matching TRBD1. The V segment lost 7 bases and the J segment 8 bases; nucleotides outside the gene matches: 8. The germline V gene has CDR1 SQVTM and CDR2 ANQGSEA. The CDR3 has 12 amino acids. The CDR3 nucleotides are TGCAGCGCCCAACAGGGGGCGGGCGGCTACACCTTC. It encodes CSAQQGAGGYTF.

The chain carries TRBV5-1 and TRBJ1-1; D call uncertain. Germline CDR1 SGHRS, CDR2 YFSETQ. The CDR3 runs 14 residues. The V end was cut by 0 bases, the J end by 2 bases, with 8 bases between. The DNA for the CDR3 is TGCGCCAGCAGCTTGGACAGACCTAACACTGAAGCTTTCTTT. The encoded protein is CASSLDRPNTEAFF.

CDR3: CASSFQTEKLFF. CDR3 coding DNA: TGTGCCAGCAGCTTCCAGACCGAAAAACTGTTTTTT. This sequence joins TRBV5-6 and TRBJ1-4; D uncertain. The CDR3 spans 12 residues. The germline V gene has CDR1 SGHDT and CDR2 YYEEEE. V shed 2 bases and J shed 8 bases, with 7 bases lying between them.

The chain joins TRBV6-6 to TRBJ2-7; D possibly matches TRBD1 or TRBD2 (5 bases each). The CDR3 is 14 residues long. Trimming removed 2 bases at V and 6 bases at J, with 14 bases between. Germline CDR1 is MNHNY and CDR2 is SVGAGI (reference sequence). CDR3 loop: CASSYPPRDPEQYF. The CDR3 DNA sequence: TGTGCCAGCAGTTACCCCCCCCGGGACCCCGAGCAGTACTTC.

The chain employs TRBV6-5 and TRBJ2-6; perhaps TRBD1 as D (7 bases). The CDR3 extends over 15 amino acids. The V gene lost 6 bases and the J gene lost 2 bases, with 11 bases spanning the gap. Germline V gene sequence: CDR1 MNHEY, CDR2 SVGAGI. CDR3: CASRLRGAGANVLTF. For the CDR3, the DNA is TGTGCCAGCAGACTCAGGGGGGCTGGGGCCAACGTCCTGACTTTC.

This clone was counted between two and nine times. The chain links TRBV5-1 to TRBJ1-1; maybe TRBD1 (6 bases). Deletions cut 4 bases from V and 5 bases from J, with 18 bases between. Germline V gene lookup returns CDR1 SGHRS and CDR2 YFSETQ. The CDR3 spans 15 residues. This CDR3 reads CASSPEPRGTTEAFF. CDR3 in DNA: TGCGCCAGCAGCCCGGAACCGAGGGGGACTACTGAAGCTTTCTTT.

The V and J genes are TRBV5-1 and TRBJ2-3; 12 bases fit TRBD2. After removal of 6 bases from V and 6 bases from J, the junction contained 8 bases not matched to a gene. The CDR3 runs 15 residues. CDR1 is SGHRS and CDR2 is YFSETQ in the germline V gene. The CDR3 DNA follows: TGCGCCAGCAATCCACTAGCGGGAGGAGTTGATACGCAGTATTTT. It codes for CASNPLAGGVDTQYF.

V is TRBV21-1 and J is TRBJ1-3; the table calls TRBD1, which could not be checked here. TRBV21-1 is an annotated pseudogene. The CDR3 totals 15 residues. The CDR3 DNA reads as TGTGCCAGCAGCAAAGCTGGCATCTCTGGAAACACCATATATTTT. As protein: CASSKAGISGNTIYF.

V and J are TRBV28 and TRBJ1-6; D not certain. Germline loops: CDR1 MDHEN, CDR2 SYDVKM. CDR3 length equals 16 residues. V dropped 6 bases and J dropped 10 bases, with 22 bases sitting between them. CDR3 sequence (DNA): TGTGCCAGCAGCCGACGGGTGGCGCGTTTGAAATCACCCCTCCACTTT. This codes for CASSRRVARLKSPLHF.

V is TRBV7-2 and J is TRBJ2-2; 9 bases match TRBD1. The CDR3 spans 16 residues. After removal of 5 bases from V and 0 bases from J, the junction contained 4 bases not matched to a gene. CDR1 is SGHTA and CDR2 is FQGNSA in the germline V gene. CDR3 bases: TGTGCCAGCAGCCGGACAGGGGTGACGAACACCGGGGAGCTGTTTTTT. This translates into CASSRTGVTNTGELFF.

CDR3 sequence (DNA): TGTGCCAGCAGCCAGTCCCCGGGACAGGGGGCTTATGAGCAGTTCTTC. This gives the protein CASSQSPGQGAYEQFF. This chain links TRBV4-2 with TRBJ2-1; 12 bases are a match to TRBD1. V was pared by 3 bases and J by 8 bases, with 8 bases of the junction left unmatched. The CDR3 runs 16 residues. The germline V gene encodes CDR1 LGHNA and CDR2 YNFKEQ.

This clone occurred once. CDR3 amino acids: CASSFSGTGEAFF. DNA of the CDR3: TGTGCCAGCAGTTTCTCAGGGACGGGTGAAGCTTTCTTT. The genes are TRBV12-3 or TRBV12-4 and TRBJ1-1; a weak D match, TRBD1 (5 bases). Trimming cost V 3 bases and J 7 bases, with 12 bases left between them. The CDR3 is 13 residues long.

This chain uses TRBV7-2 with TRBJ1-1; D is undetermined. V lost 2 bases and J 4 bases, leaving 5 bases between the germline ends. The CDR3 extends over 12 amino acids. Looked up from germline, CDR1 is SGHTA and CDR2 is FQGNSA. The DNA of the CDR3 is TGTGCCAGCAGCTTAAAGGCCACTGAAGCTTTCTTT. This translates into CASSLKATEAFF.

The CDR3 protein is CASSLRATGFPYEQYF. The CDR3 DNA reads as TGTGCCAGCAGCTTAAGGGCAACAGGGTTCCCCTACGAGCAGTACTTC. The V gene is TRBV11-2, the J gene TRBJ2-7; D perhaps matches TRBD1 (6 bases). CDR1 is SGHAT and CDR2 is FQNNGV in the germline V gene. The CDR3 covers 16 residues. The V and J ends lost 2 bases and 2 bases respectively, with 16 bases between them. The whole variable domain, filled in from reference TRBV11-2 and TRBJ2-7, reads EAGVAQSPRYKIIEKRQSVAFWCNPISGHATLYWYQQILGQGPKLLIQFQNNGVVDDSQLPKDRFSAERLKGVDSTLKIQPAKLEDSAVYLCASSLRATGFPYEQYFGPGTRLTVT.